This TCR beta chain was observed in a study of cytomegalovirus exposure and HLA in healthy donors (dated by TCRdb to about 2017). Some background on the complete study: An earlier analysis of some 550 of the donors reported 250 to 350 Gb of sequence data and some 120 million unique TCR beta sequences from some 180 million T cells. Roughly five DR-DQ haplotypes were handled as single units for association and clustering because linkage in the cohort was strong. Of the roughly 400 genotyped donors, around 81% fell in the genetic ancestry cluster associated with self-reported Caucasian donors. An earlier analysis of a few hundred of the donors applied high-throughput TCR beta sequencing to assess whether each TCR beta V gene segment acted as functional or pseudogenic. Among about 410 genotyped donors of the cohort, an average of about 220,000 unique TCR beta nucleotide sequences was sequenced per donor, of which about 19% were non-productive. All discovery cohort repertoires had been generated on a single sequencing platform. To study patterns of TCR occurrence, a later analysis re-analyzed previously published TCR beta repertoires from 500 to 850 donors and added high-resolution HLA genotyping. A later genetic analysis took genome-wide SNP genotypes for about three fifths of the 666 donors and used that subset as a discovery cohort. A separate validation cohort of over 95 different subjects was used in addition to the approximately 700-subject first cohort. The study was designed to test whether signatures of past pathogen exposure could be identified by cataloging public T cell receptors. Donor age, sex, ethnicity and CMV serostatus were compiled together with the repertoire data. The later analysis used no new phenotypic data to find candidate immune exposures, relying instead on TCR beta sequences and their occurrence across donors. The number of typed donors differed by locus: 629-630 for A, B, C, DRB1 and DQB1; approximately 520 for DQA1; some 590 for DPA1; and around 470 for DPB1. To predict cytomegalovirus infection status, the study combined high-throughput TCR immunosequencing, statistical association of individual TCRs with disease status, and machine learning. An early release that covered fewer than 800 HLA-typed donors contained around 300 gigabases of sequencing data and 65 million to 100 million unique TCR sequences. Using immunosequencing, the study profiled T cell repertoires from 666 subjects and related those repertoires to cytomegalovirus serostatus. Both class I and class II loci were covered by HLA typing, at four-digit resolution.

The sample holds a few counts of this clone. Its binding antigen is unknown. No base-level quality is on record; no much larger clone is a single base apart. In total, fewer than 750 healthy bone marrow donors made up the cohort. All cohort members were sampled while nominally healthy, although unrecorded immune exposures were likely present. The donor was CMV seropositive and belonged to the group of about 290 seropositive cohort members. Every donor gave a peripheral blood sample, and the peripheral blood mononuclear cells from that sample were used for TCR beta sequencing. The Qiagen DNeasy Blood Extraction Kit was used to extract genomic DNA from the blood cell samples. A distance of 13 bases separates the germline ends of V and J, which lose 0 bases and 6 bases respectively. The CDR3 holds 15 amino acids from the cysteine to the phenylalanine. The DNA shown is the 45-base CDR3, in frame from base 1. The germline V gene yields SGDLS for CDR1 and YYNGEE for CDR2.

The library was prepared using the immunoSEQ multiplex PCR assay. The multiplex PCR relied on a mix of 60 forward primers for TCR Vbeta segments and 13 reverse primers for TCR Jbeta segments. The CDR3 region of rearranged TCR beta genes was amplified from genomic DNA with a multiplex PCR assay. On the Illumina HiSeq System, the amplified TCR beta libraries were sequenced as 87-base-pair reads. The original pipeline was this. In a later analysis, approximately 74 million unique TCR beta chains were counted across the 650 to 750 repertoires, and approximately 11 million of these chains were shared by at least two donors. Raw reads were error-corrected and collapsed into unique sequences by a nearest-neighbor algorithm in which closely related sequences were merged to remove PCR and sequencing errors. Alignment of CDR3 sequences to IMGT reference sequences was used to assign V, D and J gene segments. For a sequence to be retained, a match of at least six nucleotides to both a V gene segment and a J gene segment was required. Rearrangements were classified as productive when the CDR3 lacked stop codons and remained in frame with V and J, and all other rearrangements were classified as non-productive. Following IMGT convention, CDR3 was defined as the stretch from the second conserved V-encoded cysteine up to the conserved J-encoded phenylalanine. In an earlier analysis of roughly 580 of the donors, sequences lacking an unambiguous match to a single V gene segment were excluded. In an earlier analysis of approximately 610 of the donors, V segments were called functional above 56.7% productive rearrangements and were called segregating when the between-donor standard deviation exceeded 5%. A statistical classification framework was developed to diagnose cytomegalovirus status using the catalog of TCR beta chain sequences. A later analysis assigned V and J genes by comparing TCR nucleotide sequences with IMGT/GENE-DB human TR gene sequences. Using the TCRdist pipeline, a later analysis assigned CDR3 sequences along with most-parsimonious VDJ recombination scenarios. In a later analysis, each TCR beta chain was defined by its CDR3 amino acid sequence together with its V-gene family, and reads without a unique V-gene family were excluded. As a way to deal with suspected cross-contamination and a sequencing artifact, a later analysis dropped under 600 nucleotide sequences that were highly shared and had low generation probability. A later analysis calculated a clonal expansion index for each public chain from normalized within-repertoire ranks of inferred template counts. In a later analysis, generation probabilities were computed with a VDJ recombination model fitted to out-of-frame rearrangements, and the resulting probabilities were checked against IGoR. Hypergeometric tests were used in a later analysis to score TCR-TCR, TCR-HLA and TCR-CMV co-occurrence, with a repertoire-size bias correction applied to the TCR pairs. To estimate false discovery rates, a later analysis permuted the HLA or CMV assignments 20 times. In a later analysis, co-occurring TCRs were grouped with DBSCAN, and TCRdist sequence similarity was added when clustering was performed within HLA-allele-positive subsets. Repertoires with fewer than 30,000 or more than 120,000 public chains were left out of co-occurrence clustering, as were four to six repertoires with anomalous nucleotide sharing. As stored in TCRdb, this immuneACCESS dataset retains in-frame rearrangements with V and J assigned. A fraction of the clones does not appear; measured against another copy, unresolved V genes explain less than half of the discrepancy, and the remainder lacks a known reason. V and J calls and clone size are as listed in that table; D and trimming were resolved from the DNA. The sample table lists roughly 200,000 clones, around three quarters of them with a count of one. 12% to 15% of the sample is in the top ten clones.

Points the paper makes about the study in general: In an earlier analysis of around 600 of the donors, most TCR beta V segments appeared in productive rearrangements about 90% or about 30% of the time, broadly matching IMGT annotations. According to a later analysis, most CMV-associated TCR beta chains appeared to be HLA-restricted, and the HLA associations seemed to be driven largely by CMV exposure. A later analysis reported that several top co-occurrence clusters appeared linked to parvovirus B19, influenza, CMV and Epstein-Barr virus. The 87-base-pair reads could not distinguish some IMGT-functional V segments, including TRBV6-2 and TRBV6-3, so those segments were excluded. The classifier was reported to diagnose cytomegalovirus status with high specificity and sensitivity in both the original and validation cohorts. At a false discovery rate of 0.05, a later analysis linked 16,951 TCR beta sequences to specific HLA alleles. Linkage disequilibrium might explain the correlated functional status among segregating V segments, but an unknown experimental factor could not be ruled out. A later analysis found that HLA-associated TCR beta chains were more clonally expanded and had lower generation probabilities than equally common non-associated chains. According to the authors, the approach could potentially be generalized to other disease states and immunological phenotypes. According to a later genetic analysis, donors in an Asian-associated ancestry cluster had fewer N-insertions in productive TCRs than the approximately 650-donor mean. In the study, around 160 TCR beta chains were listed as associated with cytomegalovirus. In vitro tests confirmed that three of the cytomegalovirus-associated TCR beta chains recognize cytomegalovirus antigens. The presence/absence analyses assumed that sequencing depth was roughly uniform across donors, and that assumption may not be true. Strong co-occurrence of HLA alleles, especially DR and DQ, made assigning TCR associations to individual alleles difficult. While some public TCRs were present in many individuals, most TCR sequences turned up only very rarely across donors. A group of highly shared sequence variants was considered likely to be a technical artifact of the sequencing pipeline. Immune exposure information for the cohort was limited to CMV serostatus. Because HLA typing was unavailable for some donors at each locus, only the typed subset was used in association tests. A further reported finding was that TCR beta sequences accurately predicted the HLA-A and HLA-B alleles for most subjects in the first cohort. The cohort was sequenced for TCR beta chains only, and without alpha or paired-chain data the features that could be detected were limited. Some 16 rarely observed V segments, including chromosome 9 orphons, were excluded from the earlier analysis of just under 600 of the donors because counts were too low. In a later analysis, TCR association rates were found to vary across HLA loci, with the most associated TCRs seen for DRB1 alleles and the fewest for HLA-C alleles. A later genetic analysis associated a missense DCLRE1C variant with V-gene and J-gene trimming of TCR beta chains, and an independent cohort replicated the association.

Sequencing was done on a sample of PBMCs. The V gene is TRBV9 and the J gene is TRBJ2-1; a tentative D match to TRBD1 spans 5 bases. This receptor was taken from a woman in her 30s in good health and CMV-seropositive. The nucleotide sequence reads as follows: TGTGCCAGCAGCGTAGAAGGCCAGGGTCGCAATGAGCAGTTCTTC. It codes for CASSVEGQGRNEQFF.